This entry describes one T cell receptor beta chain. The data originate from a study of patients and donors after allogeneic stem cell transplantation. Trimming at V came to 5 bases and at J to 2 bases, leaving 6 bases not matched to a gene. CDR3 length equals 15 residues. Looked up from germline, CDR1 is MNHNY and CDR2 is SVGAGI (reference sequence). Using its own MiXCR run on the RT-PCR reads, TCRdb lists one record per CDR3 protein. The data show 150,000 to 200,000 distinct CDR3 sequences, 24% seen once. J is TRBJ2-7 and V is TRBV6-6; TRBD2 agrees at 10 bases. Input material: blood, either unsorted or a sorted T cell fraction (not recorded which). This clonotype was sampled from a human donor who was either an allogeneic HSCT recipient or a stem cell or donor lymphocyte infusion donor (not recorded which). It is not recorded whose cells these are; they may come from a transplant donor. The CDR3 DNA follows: TGTGCCAGCAGTCAAAGCGGGAGGGATGCCTACGAGCAGTACTTC. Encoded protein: CASSQSGRDAYEQYF.